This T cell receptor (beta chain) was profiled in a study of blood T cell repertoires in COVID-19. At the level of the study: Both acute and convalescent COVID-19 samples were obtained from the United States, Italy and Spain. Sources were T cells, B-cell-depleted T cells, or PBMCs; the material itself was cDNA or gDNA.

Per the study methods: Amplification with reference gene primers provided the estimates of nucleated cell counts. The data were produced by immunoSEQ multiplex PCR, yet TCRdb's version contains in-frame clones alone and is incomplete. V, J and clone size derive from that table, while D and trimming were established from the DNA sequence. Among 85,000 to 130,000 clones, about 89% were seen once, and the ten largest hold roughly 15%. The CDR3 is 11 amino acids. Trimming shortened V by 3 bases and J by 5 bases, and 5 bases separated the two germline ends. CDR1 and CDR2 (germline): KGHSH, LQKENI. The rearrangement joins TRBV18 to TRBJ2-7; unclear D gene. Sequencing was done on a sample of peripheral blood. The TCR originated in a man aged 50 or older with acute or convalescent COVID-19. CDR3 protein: CASSPSDEQYF. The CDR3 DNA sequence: TGTGCCAGCTCACCGAGCGACGAGCAGTACTTC.